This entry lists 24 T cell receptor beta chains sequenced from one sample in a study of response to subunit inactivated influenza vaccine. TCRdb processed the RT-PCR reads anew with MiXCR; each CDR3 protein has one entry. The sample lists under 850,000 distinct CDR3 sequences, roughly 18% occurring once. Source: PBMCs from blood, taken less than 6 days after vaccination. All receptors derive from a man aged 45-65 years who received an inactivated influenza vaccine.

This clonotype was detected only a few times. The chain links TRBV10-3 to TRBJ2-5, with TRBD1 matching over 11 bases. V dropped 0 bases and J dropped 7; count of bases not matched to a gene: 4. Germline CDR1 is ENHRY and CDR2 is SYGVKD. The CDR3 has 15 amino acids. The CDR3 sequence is CAISESRTGGTTQYF. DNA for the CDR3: TGTGCCATCAGTGAGTCGAGGACAGGGGGCACGACCCAGTACTTC.

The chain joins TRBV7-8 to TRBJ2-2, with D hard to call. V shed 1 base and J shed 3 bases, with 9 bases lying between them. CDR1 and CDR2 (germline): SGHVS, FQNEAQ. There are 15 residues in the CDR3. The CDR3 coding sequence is TGTGCCAGCAGCTTAGTGGGCAGTTACACCGGGGAGCTGTTTTTT. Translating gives CASSLVGSYTGELFF.

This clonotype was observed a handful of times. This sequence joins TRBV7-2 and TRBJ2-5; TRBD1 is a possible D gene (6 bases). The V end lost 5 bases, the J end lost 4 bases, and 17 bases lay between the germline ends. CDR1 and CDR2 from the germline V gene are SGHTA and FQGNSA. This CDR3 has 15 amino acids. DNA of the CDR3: TGTGCCAGCAGCCCCGGACAGACAATAGGAGAGACCCAGTACTTC. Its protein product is CASSPGQTIGETQYF.

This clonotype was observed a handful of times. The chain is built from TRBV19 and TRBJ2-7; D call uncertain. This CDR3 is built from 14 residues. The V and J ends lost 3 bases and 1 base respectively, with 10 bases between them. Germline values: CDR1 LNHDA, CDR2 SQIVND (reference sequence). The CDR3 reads CASSMVGTSYEQYF. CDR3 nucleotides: TGTGCCAGTAGTATGGTTGGTACTTCCTACGAGCAGTACTTC.

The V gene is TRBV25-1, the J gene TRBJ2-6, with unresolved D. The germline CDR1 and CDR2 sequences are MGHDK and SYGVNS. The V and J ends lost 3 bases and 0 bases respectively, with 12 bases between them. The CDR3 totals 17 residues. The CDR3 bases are TGTGCCAGCAGTGATCAGGTGGTTAACTCTGGGGCCAACGTCCTGACTTTC. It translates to CASSDQVVNSGANVLTF.

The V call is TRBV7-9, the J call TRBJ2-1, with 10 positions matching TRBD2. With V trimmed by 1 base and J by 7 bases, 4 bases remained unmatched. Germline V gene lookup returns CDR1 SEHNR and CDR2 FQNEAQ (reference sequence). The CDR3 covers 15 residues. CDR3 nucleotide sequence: TGTGCCAGCAGCTTAGTTAGCGGGGGGCAAAATGAGCAGTTCTTC. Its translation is CASSLVSGGQNEQFF.

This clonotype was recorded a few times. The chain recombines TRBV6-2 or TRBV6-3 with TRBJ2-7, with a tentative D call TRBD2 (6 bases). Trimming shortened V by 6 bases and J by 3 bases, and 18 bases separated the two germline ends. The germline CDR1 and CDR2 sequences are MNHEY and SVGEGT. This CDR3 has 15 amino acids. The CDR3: CASSPRGGMDYEQYF. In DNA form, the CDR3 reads TGTGCCAGCAGCCCCCGTGGGGGGATGGACTACGAGCAGTACTTC.

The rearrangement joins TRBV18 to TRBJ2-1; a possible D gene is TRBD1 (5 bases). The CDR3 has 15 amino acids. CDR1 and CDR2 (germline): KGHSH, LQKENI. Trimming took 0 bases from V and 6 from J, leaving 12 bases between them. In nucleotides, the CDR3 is TGTGCCAGCTCACCACCGACAGCATGGGGCAATGAGCAGTTCTTC. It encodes CASSPPTAWGNEQFF.

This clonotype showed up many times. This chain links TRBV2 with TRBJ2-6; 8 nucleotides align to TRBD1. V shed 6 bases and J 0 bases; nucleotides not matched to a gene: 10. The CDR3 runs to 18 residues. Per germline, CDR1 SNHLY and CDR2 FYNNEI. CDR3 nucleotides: TGTGCCAGCAGGGAACCGGACAGGGACCCCTCTGGGGCCAACGTCCTGACTTTC. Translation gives CASREPDRDPSGANVLTF.

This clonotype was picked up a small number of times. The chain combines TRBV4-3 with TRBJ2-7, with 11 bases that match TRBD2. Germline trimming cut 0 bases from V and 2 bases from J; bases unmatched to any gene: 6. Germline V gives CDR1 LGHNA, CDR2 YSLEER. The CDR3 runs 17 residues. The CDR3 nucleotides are TGCGCCAGCAGCCAAGATAGCGGGAGGGCCTTTACCTACGAGCAGTACTTC. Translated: CASSQDSGRAFTYEQYF.

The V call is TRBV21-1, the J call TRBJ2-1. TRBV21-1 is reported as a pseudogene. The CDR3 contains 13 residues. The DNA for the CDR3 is TGTGCCAGCAGCAAACCCCCCAACAATGAGCAGTTCTTC. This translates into CASSKPPNNEQFF.

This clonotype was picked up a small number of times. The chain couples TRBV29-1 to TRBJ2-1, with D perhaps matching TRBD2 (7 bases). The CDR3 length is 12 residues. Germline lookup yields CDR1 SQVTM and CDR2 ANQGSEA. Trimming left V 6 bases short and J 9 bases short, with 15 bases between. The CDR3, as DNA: TGCAGCGTGATCTGGGGGGGGGCTGAGCAGTTCTTC. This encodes CSVIWGGAEQFF.

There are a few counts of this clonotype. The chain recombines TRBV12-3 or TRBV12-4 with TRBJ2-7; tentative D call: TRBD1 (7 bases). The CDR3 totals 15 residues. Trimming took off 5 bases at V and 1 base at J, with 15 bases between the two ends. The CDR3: CASSVAGGISYEQYF. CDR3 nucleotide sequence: TGTGCCAGCAGTGTCGCAGGGGGGATTTCCTACGAGCAGTACTTC.

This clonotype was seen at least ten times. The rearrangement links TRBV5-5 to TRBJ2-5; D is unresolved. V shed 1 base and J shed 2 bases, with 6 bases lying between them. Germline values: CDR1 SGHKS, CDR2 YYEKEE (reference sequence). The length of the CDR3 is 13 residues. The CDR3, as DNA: TGTGCCAGCAGCTTGCACAGTCAAGAGACCCAGTACTTC. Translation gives CASSLHSQETQYF.

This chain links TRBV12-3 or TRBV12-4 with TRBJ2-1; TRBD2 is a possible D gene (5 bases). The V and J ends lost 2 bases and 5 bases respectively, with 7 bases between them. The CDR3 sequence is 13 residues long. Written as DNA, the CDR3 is TGTGCCAGCAGTTTACGGGAAAACAATGAGCAGTTCTTC. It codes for CASSLRENNEQFF.

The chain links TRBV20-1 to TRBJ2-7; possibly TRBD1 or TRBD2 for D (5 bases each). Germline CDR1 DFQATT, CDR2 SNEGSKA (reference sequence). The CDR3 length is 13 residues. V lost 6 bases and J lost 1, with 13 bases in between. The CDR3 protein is CSATGTASYEQYF. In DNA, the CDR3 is TGCAGTGCCACCGGGACCGCGTCCTACGAGCAGTACTTC.

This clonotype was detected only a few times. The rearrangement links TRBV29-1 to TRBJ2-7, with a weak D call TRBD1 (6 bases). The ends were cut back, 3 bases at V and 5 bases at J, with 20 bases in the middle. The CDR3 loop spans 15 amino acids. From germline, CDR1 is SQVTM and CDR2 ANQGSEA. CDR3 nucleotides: TGCAGCGTTGAGGGGACAAGAGCAGGTGGGGACGAGCAGTACTTC. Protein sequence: CSVEGTRAGGDEQYF.

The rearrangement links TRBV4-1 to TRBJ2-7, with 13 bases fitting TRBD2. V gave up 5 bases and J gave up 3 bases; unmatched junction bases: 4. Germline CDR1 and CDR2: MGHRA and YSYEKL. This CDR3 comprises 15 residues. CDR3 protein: CASSTRLAGGYEQYF. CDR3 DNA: TGCGCCAGCAGCACCCGACTAGCGGGGGGCTACGAGCAGTACTTC.

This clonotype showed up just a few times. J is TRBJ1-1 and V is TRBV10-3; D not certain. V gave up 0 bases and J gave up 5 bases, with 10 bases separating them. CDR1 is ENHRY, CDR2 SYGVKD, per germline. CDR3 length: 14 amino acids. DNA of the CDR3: TGTGCCATCAGTGAGTCTGGGGAATGGACTGAAGCTTTCTTT. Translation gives CAISESGEWTEAFF.

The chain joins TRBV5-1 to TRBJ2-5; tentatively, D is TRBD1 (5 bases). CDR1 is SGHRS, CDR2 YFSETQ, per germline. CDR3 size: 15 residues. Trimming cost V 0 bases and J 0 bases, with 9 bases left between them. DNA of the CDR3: TGCGCCAGCAGCTTGGAAGCAGGGTACCAAGAGACCCAGTACTTC. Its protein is CASSLEAGYQETQYF.

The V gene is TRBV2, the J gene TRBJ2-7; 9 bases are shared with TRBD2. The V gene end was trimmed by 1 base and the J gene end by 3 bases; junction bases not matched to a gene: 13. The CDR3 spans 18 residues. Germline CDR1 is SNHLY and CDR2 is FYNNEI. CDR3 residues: CASSEGFYGTSPDYEQYF. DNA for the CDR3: TGTGCCAGCAGTGAAGGTTTTTATGGGACTAGCCCAGACTACGAGCAGTACTTC.

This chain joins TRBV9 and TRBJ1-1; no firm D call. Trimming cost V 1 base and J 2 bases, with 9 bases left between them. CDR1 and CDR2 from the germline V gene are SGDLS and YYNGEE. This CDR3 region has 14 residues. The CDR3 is CASSVHEGNTEAFF. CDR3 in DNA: TGTGCCAGCAGCGTACATGAGGGAAACACTGAAGCTTTCTTT.

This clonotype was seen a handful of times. The chain's CDR3 is CASSAGFRYEQYF. The DNA for the CDR3 is TGTGCCAGCAGTGCGGGATTCCGCTACGAGCAGTACTTC. The chain recombines TRBV12-3 or TRBV12-4 with TRBJ2-7, with D perhaps matching TRBD2 (6 bases). With 5 bases removed from V and 3 bases from J, the gap between germline ends came to 11 bases. The CDR3 consists of 13 residues.

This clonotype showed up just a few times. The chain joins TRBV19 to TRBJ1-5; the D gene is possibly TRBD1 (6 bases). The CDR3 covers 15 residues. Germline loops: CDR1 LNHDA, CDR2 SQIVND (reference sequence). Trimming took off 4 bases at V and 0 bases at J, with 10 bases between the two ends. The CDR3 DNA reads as TGTGCCAGTAGTAGACAGGACCTTAGCAATCAGCCCCAGCATTTT. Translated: CASSRQDLSNQPQHF.